This is a list of T cell receptor beta chains from one sample in a study of blood T cell repertoires in COVID-19. The method was immunoSEQ multiplex PCR; TCRdb's version includes in-frame clones alone and lacks a portion of them. The sample holds 95,000 to 100,000 clones, about four fifths seen once. What was sequenced was peripheral blood. Source of these receptors: a woman of 80 years or more with active or convalescent COVID-19. The CDR3 runs from the conserved cysteine through the conserved F or W. The order of the fields is clone size, V gene, J gene, D gene, CDR3 length, CDR3 DNA, CDR3 protein. A D gene is named only where the DNA matches it firmly. Size is omitted from some rows. Given values are once, few, many or a class for expanded clones.

-	TRBV24-1	TRBJ2-1	TRBD1	15	TGTGCCACCAGTGCCCGGGACAGGGGTATAGATGAGCAGTTCTTC	CATSARDRGIDEQFF
-	TRBV15	TRBJ1-5	-	17	TGTGCCACCAGCAGAGGGGTGCAGGGAGGGAGCAATCAGCCCCAGCATTTT	CATSRGVQGGSNQPQHF
-	TRBV5-1	TRBJ2-6	TRBD1	16	TGCGCCAGCAGCCAGGACAGGGGGAGAGGGGCCAACGTCCTGACTTTC	CASSQDRGRGANVLTF
-	TRBV28	TRBJ1-3	-	14	TGTGCCAGCAGTTTAGGAGGGACTGGAAACACCATATATTTT	CASSLGGTGNTIYF
once	TRBV28	TRBJ2-3	-	16	TGTGCCAGCAGTTTTTTCGGCCGGGAGACCACAGATACGCAGTATTTT	CASSFFGRETTDTQYF
few	TRBV6-2/TRBV6-3	TRBJ2-2	-	17	TGTGCCAGCACCCCTAGAGGTAGGACACCGAACACCGGGGAGCTGTTTTTT	CASTPRGRTPNTGELFF
-	TRBV29-1	TRBJ2-7	TRBD2	13	TGCAGCGAGAAAGGGAGGGCTTCCTACGAGCAGTACTTC	CSEKGRASYEQYF
-	TRBV6-5	TRBJ2-7	TRBD1	13	TGTGCCAGCAGCGCAGGGGGCGTATACGAGCAGTACTTC	CASSAGGVYEQYF
-	TRBV2	TRBJ2-7	-	14	TGTGCCAGCAGTGATCAGGGGGGTGGATACGAGCAGTACTTC	CASSDQGGGYEQYF
-	TRBV6-5	TRBJ1-1	TRBD1	14	TGTGCCAGCGGCCACAGGGGGCGAGGAACTGAAGCTTTCTTT	CASGHRGRGTEAFF
-	TRBV15	TRBJ2-1	TRBD1	15	TGTGCCACCAGCAGAGAAGACAGGGTTTTAAGTGAGCAGTTCTTC	CATSREDRVLSEQFF
few	TRBV19	TRBJ2-7	TRBD1	13	TGTGCCAGTAGTCTGGGACAGGCGAACGAGCAGTACTTC	CASSLGQANEQYF
-	TRBV25-1	TRBJ2-7	-	13	TGTGCCAGCAGGGACGGACAGTCCTACGAGCAGTACTTC	CASRDGQSYEQYF
-	TRBV25-1	TRBJ1-1	-	13	TGTGCCAGCAGTGAAGGGGAGTACAGGGAGGCTTTCTTT	CASSEGEYREAFF
-	TRBV18	TRBJ1-5	TRBD1	18	TGTGCCAGCTCACTTCAGGGGGCTCTTGGTGCCGACAATCAGCCCCAGCATTTT	CASSLQGALGADNQPQHF
-	TRBV4-3	TRBJ2-6	TRBD1	15	TGCGCCAGCAGCCTGACAGGGTCTGGGGCCAACGTCCTGACTTTC	CASSLTGSGANVLTF
few	TRBV29-1	TRBJ2-7	TRBD1	12	TGCAGCGCGAAGACAGGGCCCTACGAGCAGTACTTC	CSAKTGPYEQYF
-	TRBV7-2	TRBJ2-5	-	14	TGTGCCAGCAGCCCCTCGGACAGTCAAGAGACCCAGTACTTC	CASSPSDSQETQYF
-	TRBV6-2/TRBV6-3	TRBJ1-2	TRBD1	16	TGTGCCAGCAGTAGACGACAGGGATCCCTAGAAGATGGCTACACCTTC	CASSRRQGSLEDGYTF
-	TRBV4-3	TRBJ2-1	TRBD2	13	TGCGCCAGCGGACTAGCGGGAAACAATGAGCAGTTCTTC	CASGLAGNNEQFF
-	TRBV4-2	TRBJ1-6	TRBD1	14	TGTGCCAGCAGCGAGACAGGGGCAAATTCACCCCTCCACTTT	CASSETGANSPLHF
-	TRBV7-8	TRBJ1-2	TRBD1	14	TGTGCCAGCAGCTTAGCCGGGACAGCATATGGCTACACCTTC	CASSLAGTAYGYTF
-	TRBV7-3	TRBJ2-3	TRBD2	19	TGTGCCAGCAGCCCCCCACCGGGACTAGCGGGAGGGGGCACAGATACGCAGTATTTT	CASSPPPGLAGGGTDTQYF
-	TRBV2	TRBJ2-3	TRBD2	14	TGTGCCAGCCTAGCGGACTGGCAAACAGATACGCAGTATTTT	CASLADWQTDTQYF
-	TRBV7-2	TRBJ2-1	-	15	TGTGCCGGGGCTAGATTAGCAGGCTCCTACAATGAGCAGTTCTTC	CAGARLAGSYNEQFF
-	TRBV5-1	TRBJ2-2	TRBD1	15	TGCGCCAGCAGCCTGACAGGGGGCTACACCGGGGAGCTGTTTTTT	CASSLTGGYTGELFF
once	TRBV7-2	TRBJ1-2	TRBD1	13	TGTGCCAGCAGCTTTAACCCACAGGGGGTCTACACCTTC	CASSFNPQGVYTF
-	TRBV6-4	TRBJ2-3	-	15	TGTGCCAGCAGGGAGCCCGAGGAGCGCACAGATACGCAGTATTTT	CASREPEERTDTQYF
few	TRBV28	TRBJ2-5	TRBD1	14	TGTGCCAGCAGTTGGACAGGGCGAGGGGAGACCCAGTACTTC	CASSWTGRGETQYF
-	TRBV15	TRBJ1-5	-	14	TGTGCCACCAGCAGAGTAGATAGCAATCAGCCCCAGCATTTT	CATSRVDSNQPQHF
-	TRBV28	TRBJ1-1	-	12	TGTGCCGCAGGAGGGTGGTACACTGAAGCTTTCTTT	CAAGGWYTEAFF
-	TRBV30	TRBJ1-4	-	15	TGTGCCTGGGCCCAGGGCCTAACTTTTAATGAAAAACTGTTTTTT	CAWAQGLTFNEKLFF
-	TRBV2	TRBJ1-2	-	15	TGTGCCAGCAGCAAAACGGGAGAGGGCTTAAATGGCTACACCTTC	CASSKTGEGLNGYTF
-	TRBV6-5	TRBJ2-3	TRBD2	16	TGTGCCAGCAGTTACTCTGCTAGCGGGGACACAGATACGCAGTATTTT	CASSYSASGDTDTQYF
once	TRBV29-1	TRBJ1-1	-	13	TGCAGCGTCCAAACAGGCCCGAACACTGAAGCTTTCTTT	CSVQTGPNTEAFF
-	TRBV5-1	TRBJ2-1	TRBD2	15	TGTGCCAGCAGCTTGGATCTAGCGGGAGGTTATGAGCAGTTCTTC	CASSLDLAGGYEQFF
once	TRBV11-3	TRBJ2-1	TRBD2	17	TGTGCCAGCAGCTTAGATTTAGGCGGGAGGACCTACAATGAGCAGTTCTTC	CASSLDLGGRTYNEQFF
-	TRBV5-1	TRBJ2-7	TRBD2	16	TGTGCCAGCAGCCCAGGGACTAGCGGGTTACCCTACGAGCAGTACTTC	CASSPGTSGLPYEQYF
-	TRBV28	TRBJ2-3	TRBD2	16	TGTGCCAGCAGTTCGGGACTAGCGGGGTACACAGATACGCAGTATTTT	CASSSGLAGYTDTQYF
-	TRBV5-6	TRBJ1-1	-	16	TGTGCCAGCAGCTTGGAAAGGCGGGTACTGAACACTGAAGCTTTCTTT	CASSLERRVLNTEAFF
-	TRBV5-1	TRBJ2-7	-	14	TGCGCCAGCAGCTTGAGTGGGGGGAACTACGAGCAGTACTTC	CASSLSGGNYEQYF
-	TRBV19	TRBJ2-4	-	12	TGTGCCAGTAGTATGACTAGAGGCATTCAGTACTTC	CASSMTRGIQYF
once	TRBV5-6	TRBJ1-2	-	12	TGTGCCAGCAGTACAGGGAACTATGGCTACACCTTC	CASSTGNYGYTF
-	TRBV4-1	TRBJ2-7	-	15	TGCGCCAGCAGCCTAGAACAGGAAAGCTCCTACGAGCAGTACTTC	CASSLEQESSYEQYF
-	TRBV19	TRBJ1-5	TRBD1	17	TGTGCCAGTAGTCCCTATCCGGACAGGGGAGGGAATCAGCCCCAGCATTTT	CASSPYPDRGGNQPQHF
-	TRBV11-2	TRBJ2-1	-	14	TGTGCCAGCAGCTTAGGGGGCCCGGTCAATGAGCAGTTCTTC	CASSLGGPVNEQFF
-	TRBV18	TRBJ1-6	-	16	TGTGCCAGCTCACCACCGGTTCGTCAGGGTAATTCACCCCTCCACTTT	CASSPPVRQGNSPLHF
once	TRBV5-1	TRBJ1-1	TRBD1	16	TGCGCCAGCAGCAGACAACAGGGGGCGCGGAACACTGAAGCTTTCTTT	CASSRQQGARNTEAFF
once	TRBV6-5	TRBJ2-1	TRBD2	15	TGTGCCAGCAGACCACTAGCGGGAGGGCCCAATGAGCAGTTCTTC	CASRPLAGGPNEQFF